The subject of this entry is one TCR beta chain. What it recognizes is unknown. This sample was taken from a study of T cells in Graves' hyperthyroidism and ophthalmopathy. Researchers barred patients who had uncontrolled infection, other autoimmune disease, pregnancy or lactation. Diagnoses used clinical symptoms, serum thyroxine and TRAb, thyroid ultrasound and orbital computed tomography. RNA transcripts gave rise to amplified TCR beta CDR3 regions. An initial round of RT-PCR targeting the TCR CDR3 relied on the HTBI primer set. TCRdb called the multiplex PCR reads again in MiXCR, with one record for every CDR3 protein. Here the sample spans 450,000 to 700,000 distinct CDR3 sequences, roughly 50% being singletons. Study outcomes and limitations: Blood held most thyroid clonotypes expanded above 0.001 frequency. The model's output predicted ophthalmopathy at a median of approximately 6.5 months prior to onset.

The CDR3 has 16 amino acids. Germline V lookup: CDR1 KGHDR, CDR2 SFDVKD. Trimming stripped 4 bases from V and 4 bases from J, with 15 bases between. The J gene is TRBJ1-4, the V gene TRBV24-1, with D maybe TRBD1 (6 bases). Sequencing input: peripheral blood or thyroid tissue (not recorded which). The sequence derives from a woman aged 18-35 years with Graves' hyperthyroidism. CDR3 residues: CATSEDPQGYNEKLFF. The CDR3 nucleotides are TGTGCCACCAGTGAGGACCCACAGGGATATAATGAAAAACTGTTTTTT.